This T cell receptor beta chain comes out of a study of blood T cell repertoires in COVID-19. Study background: T cells, B-cell-depleted T cells, or PBMCs provided the cDNA or gDNA that served as material.

Original methodology: Reference gene primer amplification gave nucleated cell count estimates. Using immunoSEQ multiplex PCR, the repertoire was profiled, and TCRdb retains in-frame clones only, with some absent. V, J and clone size derive from that table, while D and trimming were established from the DNA sequence. The data show 30,000 to 40,000 clones, 75% to 90% seen once. CDR3 length: 13 residues. Germline V gene data show CDR1 as MNHEY and CDR2 as SVGAGI. Trimming cost V 7 bases and J 8 bases; bases outside gene matches: 10. Material: peripheral blood. V usage is TRBV6-5 and J usage is TRBJ1-1; 7 nucleotides line up with TRBD1. The sequence was collected from a man aged 60 to 75 with active or convalescent COVID-19. The CDR3 DNA follows: TGTGCCAGCATTAGACAGGGTTCTGGAGAAGCTTTCTTT. Protein sequence: CASIRQGSGEAFF.